These 15 T cell receptor beta chains were all obtained from the same sample, sequenced in a study of early T cells in non-severe SARS-CoV-2 infection. TCRdb reprocessed the 5' RACE reads with MiXCR, giving one entry per CDR3 protein. Here the sample spans tens of thousands of distinct CDR3 sequences, around 5.6% being singletons. The specimen sequenced was whole blood. Receptors were obtained from an adult who was a healthcare worker with PCR-confirmed SARS-CoV-2 infection or an uninfected control (not recorded which).

This clonotype showed up many times. The V gene is TRBV5-4, the J gene TRBJ2-1, with 10 bases identical to TRBD2. Germline CDR1 reads SGHNT; CDR2 reads YYREEE (reference sequence). CDR3 length: 16 amino acids. Germline trimming cut 6 bases from V and 10 bases from J; bases unmatched to any gene: 16. The CDR3 here is CASIRGGLAGVEEQFF. In DNA, the CDR3 is TGTGCCAGCATCCGAGGTGGGCTAGCGGGAGTAGAAGAGCAGTTCTTC.

The CDR3 is CASMTTSTDTQYF. The CDR3 bases are TGTGCCAGCATGACCACCAGCACAGATACGCAGTATTTT. V and J are TRBV2 and TRBJ2-3; D is ambiguous. Germline V gene lookup returns CDR1 SNHLY and CDR2 FYNNEI. CDR3 length: 13 amino acids. V gave up 7 bases and J gave up 0 bases, with 8 bases separating them.

In this sample, this clonotype turned up many times. This chain uses TRBV7-2 with TRBJ2-5; D not certain. V shed 4 bases and J shed 5 bases, with 8 bases lying between them. This CDR3 region has 12 residues. Germline V lookup: CDR1 SGHTA, CDR2 FQGNSA. DNA of the CDR3: TGTGCCAGCAGCTCCTACCGGGAGACCCAGTACTTC. Translating it yields CASSSYRETQYF. The whole variable domain, filled in from reference TRBV7-2 and TRBJ2-5, reads GAGVSQSPSNKVTEKGKDVELRCDPISGHTALYWYRQSLGQGLEFLIYFQGNSAPDKSGLPSDRFSAERTGGSVSTLTIQRTQQEDSAVYLCASSSYRETQYFGPGTRLLVL.

This clonotype was recorded many times. A read error may produce the germline difference seen at one junction end. The gene calls are TRBV24-1 and TRBJ2-2, with D unclear. Germline V gene sequence: CDR1 KGHDR, CDR2 SFDVKD. The CDR3 consists of 15 residues. Here the CDR3 reads CATSDSPPNNGELFF. The DNA for the CDR3 is TGTGCCACCAGTGATTCCCCCCCAAACAACGGGGAGCTGTTTTTT.

This clonotype was counted ten times or more. This sequence joins TRBV10-3 and TRBJ2-1; no clear D. Trimming cost V 2 bases and J 5 bases, with 7 bases left between them. Per the germline V gene, CDR1 is ENHRY and CDR2 is SYGVKD. The CDR3 spans 13 residues. The CDR3 reads CAISETRDNEQFF. The CDR3 DNA reads TGTGCCATCAGTGAGACACGGGACAATGAGCAGTTCTTC.

In its sample, this clonotype was seen a few times. The V gene is TRBV20-1, the J gene TRBJ2-7, with 7 positions matching TRBD1. CDR3 length equals 13 residues. V shed 4 bases, J shed 6 bases, and the junction held 9 bases outside the gene matches. Per germline, CDR1 DFQATT and CDR2 SNEGSKA (reference sequence). CDR3 sequence: CSATRTGVGEQYF. DNA for the CDR3: TGCAGTGCTACTCGAACAGGGGTGGGCGAGCAGTACTTC.

This clonotype has just a few counts. Here the CDR3 DNA reads TGTGCCAGCAGTCCCCGACTAGCGGGTCTCACAGATACGCAGTATTTT. The encoded protein is CASSPRLAGLTDTQYF. The V call is TRBV27, the J call TRBJ2-3; 10 nucleotides agree with TRBD2. With V trimmed by 5 bases and J by 2 bases, 7 bases remained unmatched. The V gene's germline CDR1 is MNHEY and CDR2 SMNVEV (reference sequence). The CDR3 spans 16 residues.

This clonotype has a handful of counts. The chain couples TRBV5-6 to TRBJ2-7; TRBD1 aligns across 7 bases. Per germline, CDR1 SGHDT and CDR2 YYEEEE. Unmatched junction bases numbered 1, after V lost 3 bases and J lost 1 base. The CDR3 has 13 amino acids. CDR3 amino acids: CASSSGQSYEQYF. For the CDR3, the DNA is TGTGCCAGCAGCTCGGGACAGTCCTACGAGCAGTACTTC. Drawing the rest from reference TRBV5-6 and TRBJ2-7, the complete variable domain is DAGVTQSPTHLIKTRGQQVTLRCSPKSGHDTVSWYQQALGQGPQFIFQYYEEEERQRGNFPDRFSGHQFPNYSSELNVNALLLGDSALYLCASSSGQSYEQYFGPGTRLTVT.

This clonotype was observed many times. DNA of the CDR3: TGCAGCATCAGCATTGGAGGGGTCGGAAACACCATATATTTT. Residues: CSISIGGVGNTIYF. The chain has TRBV29-1 and TRBJ1-3, with a possible D match to TRBD1 (5 bases). The CDR3 has 14 residues. V was cut by 8 bases and J by 4 bases, with 18 bases left in between. Germline values: CDR1 SQVTM, CDR2 ANQGSEA.

In this sample, this clonotype turned up many times. V and J are TRBV7-3 and TRBJ2-3, with D possibly being TRBD2 (6 bases). Germline CDR1 is SGHTA and CDR2 is FQGTGA. This CDR3 has 16 residues. The V and J ends lost 4 bases and 1 base respectively, with 15 bases between them. CDR3 amino acids: CASSYAPGGGTDTQYF. CDR3 DNA: TGTGCCAGCAGCTACGCCCCCGGCGGGGGCACAGATACGCAGTATTTT. The full variable domain, in which reference TRBV7-3 and TRBJ2-3 provide the parts outside the CDR3, is GAGVSQTPSNKVTEKGKYVELRCDPISGHTALYWYRQSLGQGPEFLIYFQGTGAADDSGLPNDRFFAVRPEGSVSTLKIQRTERGDSAVYLCASSYAPGGGTDTQYFGPGTRLTVL.

This clonotype was counted at least ten times. The chain employs TRBV11-2 and TRBJ2-1; 8 nucleotides line up with TRBD2. In germline, CDR1 is SGHAT, CDR2 FQNNGV. V shed 1 base and J 7 bases; nucleotides not matched to a gene: 6. The CDR3 has 15 amino acids. CDR3 sequence: CASSLAGGPLNEQFF. In DNA, the CDR3 is TGTGCCAGCAGCTTAGCGGGAGGGCCGTTAAATGAGCAGTTCTTC.

This clonotype was observed at least ten times. The J gene is TRBJ2-7, the V gene TRBV6-5; a weak D match, TRBD2 (6 bases). V lost 5 bases and J 4 bases, leaving 15 bases between the germline ends. The germline gives CDR1 MNHEY, CDR2 SVGAGI. The CDR3 is made up of 14 amino acids. In nucleotides, the CDR3 is TGTGCCAGCAGTAACCGGGACTTGAGATACGAGCAGTACTTC. Encoded protein: CASSNRDLRYEQYF.

The chain couples TRBV5-1 to TRBJ1-6, with 7 bases fitting TRBD1. V dropped 4 bases and J dropped 6; count of bases not matched to a gene: 7. The CDR3 covers 15 residues. Per germline, CDR1 SGHRS and CDR2 YFSETQ. The CDR3 coding sequence is TGCGCCAGCAGCACGGGGACAGTTGCTAATTCACCCCTCCACTTT. As protein: CASSTGTVANSPLHF.

In this sample, this clonotype turned up a few times. The V gene is TRBV30, the J gene TRBJ1-1, with 9 bases aligning to TRBD1. The CDR3 contains 12 residues. Germline values: CDR1 GTSNPN, CDR2 SVGIG (reference sequence). Losses at the gene ends were 3 bases for V and 9 bases for J; bases not matched to a gene: 5. The CDR3 DNA reads as TGTGCCTGGAGGCGGGACAGGGCCAAAGCTTTCTTT. The encoded protein is CAWRRDRAKAFF.

This clonotype showed up many times. The genes are TRBV27 and TRBJ1-2; D might be TRBD1 (6 bases). The CDR3 contains 14 residues. Trimming removed 4 bases from V and 5 bases from J, with 14 bases in between. Germline V CDR1 and CDR2: MNHEY, SMNVEV (reference sequence). The CDR3 nucleotides read TGTGCCAGCAGTTCCTCGGGGGCAAGGTATGGCTACACCTTC. It is translated as CASSSSGARYGYTF.